This entry lists 15 T cell receptor beta chains sequenced from one sample in a study of CD8+ T cells in alopecia areata. Treatment defined: oral pan-JAK inhibitor, 5-10 mg twice daily. cDNA serving as the sequencing template came from extracted, reverse transcribed RNA. The data were produced by immunoSEQ multiplex PCR, yet TCRdb's version contains in-frame clones alone and is incomplete. The table includes about 74,000 clones, 29% detected once. This material consisted of CD8+ T cells sorted from blood, taken at week 4, from a patient treated with tofacitinib. These receptors all come from a human donor with alopecia areata.

This clone appeared a few times. The V call is TRBV5-6, the J call TRBJ2-1; D tentatively reads TRBD1 or TRBD2 (5 bases each). Germline-derived CDR1 and CDR2 are SGHDT and YYEEEE. This CDR3 has 15 amino acids. V was pared by 2 bases and J by 4 bases, with 13 bases between. The CDR3 sequence is CASSFKGSLYNEQFF. CDR3 DNA sequence: TGTGCCAGCAGCTTTAAGGGGAGCCTTTACAATGAGCAGTTCTTC.

The table lists this clone with many counts. The genes are TRBV2 and TRBJ2-1, with TRBD2 identical over 13 bases. Trimming cost V 7 bases and J 0 bases; bases outside gene matches: 6. Germline CDR1 SNHLY, CDR2 FYNNEI. The CDR3 has 17 amino acids. CDR3 bases: TGTGCCAGCACGGGACTAGCGGGATCCAGCTCCTACAATGAGCAGTTCTTC. Its translation is CASTGLAGSSSYNEQFF.

This sequence joins TRBV7-9 and TRBJ2-1; D is unresolved. CDR1 is SEHNR and CDR2 is FQNEAQ in the germline V gene (reference sequence). The CDR3 is 14 residues long. The V and J ends lost 0 bases and 9 bases respectively, with 12 bases between them. CDR3 nucleotides: TGTGCCAGCAGCTTAGCGCTTAGGGCCGCTGAGCAGTTCTTC. Residues: CASSLALRAAEQFF.

This sequence joins TRBV29-1 and TRBJ2-2; D possibly matches TRBD1 or TRBD2 (6 bases each). With 6 bases removed from V and 0 bases from J, the gap between germline ends came to 11 bases. The germline V gene has CDR1 SQVTM and CDR2 ANQGSEA. The CDR3 runs to 14 residues. In nucleotides, the CDR3 is TGCAGCGTGAGGGGGGAAACGAACACCGGGGAGCTGTTTTTT. Protein: CSVRGETNTGELFF.

The chain uses TRBV19 and TRBJ2-3; no definite D call. Trimming stripped 7 bases from V and 6 bases from J, with 11 bases between. Germline loops: CDR1 LNHDA, CDR2 SQIVND (reference sequence). This CDR3 spans 12 amino acids. CDR3 sequence reads: CASKKLGDTQYF. CDR3 sequence (DNA): TGTGCCAGTAAGAAGTTGGGGGATACGCAGTATTTT.

This rearrangement joins TRBV27 to TRBJ2-5, with 7 bases matching TRBD2. V lost 4 bases to trimming and J lost 5 bases; unmatched junction nucleotides: 7. Germline CDR1 MNHEY, CDR2 SMNVEV (reference sequence). CDR3 length: 14 residues. The chain's CDR3 is CASSSLAGRETQYF. DNA of the CDR3: TGTGCCAGCAGTTCCTTAGCGGGCCGGGAGACCCAGTACTTC.

This clone appeared a few times. The chain recombines TRBV5-4 with TRBJ1-1; 12 bases are a match to TRBD1. Germline loops: CDR1 SGHNT, CDR2 YYREEE (reference sequence). This CDR3 spans 16 amino acids. The V segment lost 4 bases and the J segment 5 bases; nucleotides outside the gene matches: 9. Here the CDR3 reads CASSIPGQGAETEAFF. CDR3 nucleotides: TGTGCCAGCAGCATCCCGGGACAGGGGGCAGAAACTGAAGCTTTCTTT.

This clone was observed once. The CDR3 region has the DNA TGTGCCAGCAGCCCGACAGGGGGTAGTCAGCCCCAGCATTTT. Protein sequence: CASSPTGGSQPQHF. The rearrangement joins TRBV28 to TRBJ1-5; 9 positions agree with TRBD1. Germline CDR1 reads MDHEN; CDR2 reads SYDVKM. The CDR3 is made up of 14 amino acids. J lost 6 bases, V lost 6 bases, and 6 bases had no gene match.

CDR3 nucleotides: TGTGCCTGGAGAGGTGGGTGGGCATCAGAGACCCAGTACTTC. Protein sequence: CAWRGGWASETQYF. V gene TRBV30 combines with J gene TRBJ2-5, with D hard to call. V shed 3 bases and J shed 4 bases, with 15 bases lying between them. The germline gives CDR1 GTSNPN, CDR2 SVGIG (reference sequence). This CDR3 contains 14 residues. The entire variable domain, with the rest obtained from reference TRBV30 and TRBJ2-5, is as follows: SQTIHQWPATLVQPVGSPLSLECTVEGTSNPNLYWYRQAAGRGLQLLFYSVGIGQISSEVPQNLSASRPQDRQFILSSKKLLLSDSGFYLCAWRGGWASETQYFGPGTRLLVL.

V gene TRBV5-1 combines with J gene TRBJ2-3; 12 bases align to TRBD2. With V trimmed by 6 bases and J by 3 bases, 11 bases remained unmatched. The CDR3 runs to 17 residues. Germline lookup yields CDR1 SGHRS and CDR2 YFSETQ. The DNA for the CDR3 is TGCGCCAGCACCCTGACTAGCGGGAGTACTTTGACAGATACGCAGTATTTT. It translates to CASTLTSGSTLTDTQYF.

This clone appeared a few times. It is likely a read error, because the conserved phenylalanine at the end of the CDR3 is missing. It is unclear where the CDR3 begins or ends on the DNA, so no DNA is shown, and the CDR3 is as TCRdb lists it. CDR3 in amino acids: CSVEGIAGEVTL. The chain joins TRBV29-1 to TRBJ2-7; the DNA was not used to check the table's D call, TRBD2. Per the germline V gene, CDR1 is SQVTM and CDR2 is ANQGSEA. The CDR3 is 12 amino acids long, termini counted.

The V call is TRBV29-1, the J call TRBJ2-7; D is unclear. Germline CDR1 SQVTM, CDR2 ANQGSEA. V was clipped by 5 bases and J by 10 bases, with 15 bases between them. The CDR3 runs to 11 residues. The chain's CDR3 is CSVYSSPDQYF. DNA of the CDR3: TGCAGCGTTTATTCCTCACCTGACCAGTACTTC.

The table lists this clone with a few counts. V and J are TRBV27 and TRBJ2-7, with TRBD1 matching over 8 bases. With 6 bases clipped from V and 0 bases from J, the junction kept 1 base outside the gene matches. The CDR3 has 13 amino acids. Germline V lookup: CDR1 MNHEY, CDR2 SMNVEV (reference sequence). CDR3 DNA: TGTGCCAGCAGACAGGGGGGCTCCTACGAGCAGTACTTC. Encoded protein: CASRQGGSYEQYF.

The rearrangement joins TRBV5-5 to TRBJ2-1; D is tentatively TRBD1 or TRBD2 (6 bases each). The CDR3 has 16 amino acids. Germline V gives CDR1 SGHKS, CDR2 YYEKEE (reference sequence). V dropped 6 bases and J dropped 7 bases, with 23 bases sitting between them. DNA of the CDR3: TGTGCCAGCACACACGGGGGCGGGGCGGAAGGGAATGAGCAGTTCTTC. Protein: CASTHGGGAEGNEQFF.

This clone occurred a few times. The chain is built from TRBV5-1 and TRBJ2-5; TRBD1 matches at 7 bases. V dropped 4 bases and J dropped 2; count of bases not matched to a gene: 5. The CDR3 is made up of 14 amino acids. The germline CDR1 and CDR2 sequences are SGHRS and YFSETQ. In DNA form, the CDR3 reads TGCGCCAGCAGCCCAGGGACAGATCAAGAGACCCAGTACTTC. Protein sequence: CASSPGTDQETQYF.